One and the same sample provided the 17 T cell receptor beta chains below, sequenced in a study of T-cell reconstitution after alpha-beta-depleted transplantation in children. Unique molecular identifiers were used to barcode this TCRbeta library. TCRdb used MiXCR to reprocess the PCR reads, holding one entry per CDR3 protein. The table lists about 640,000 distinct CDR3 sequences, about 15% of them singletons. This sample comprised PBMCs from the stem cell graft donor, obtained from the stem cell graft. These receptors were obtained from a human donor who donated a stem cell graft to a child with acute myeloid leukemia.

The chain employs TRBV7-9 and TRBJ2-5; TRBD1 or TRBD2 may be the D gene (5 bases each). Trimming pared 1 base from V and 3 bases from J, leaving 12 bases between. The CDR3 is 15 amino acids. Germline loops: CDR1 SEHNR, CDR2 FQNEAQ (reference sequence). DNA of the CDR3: TGTGCCAGCAGCTTAGTTGTGGGACCCAAAGAGACCCAGTACTTC. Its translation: CASSLVVGPKETQYF.

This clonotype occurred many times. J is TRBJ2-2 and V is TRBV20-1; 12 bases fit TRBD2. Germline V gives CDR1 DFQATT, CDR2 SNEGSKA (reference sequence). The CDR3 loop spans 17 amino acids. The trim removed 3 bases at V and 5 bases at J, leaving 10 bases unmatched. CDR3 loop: CSARDETTSGGTGELFF. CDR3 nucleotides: TGCAGTGCTAGGGATGAAACGACTAGCGGGGGAACCGGGGAGCTGTTTTTT.

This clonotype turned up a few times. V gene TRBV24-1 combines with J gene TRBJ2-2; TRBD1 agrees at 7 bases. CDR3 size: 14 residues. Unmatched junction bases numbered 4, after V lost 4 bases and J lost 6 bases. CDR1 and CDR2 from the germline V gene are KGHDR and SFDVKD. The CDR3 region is CATSEGTAPGELFF. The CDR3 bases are TGTGCCACCAGTGAGGGGACAGCCCCCGGGGAGCTGTTTTTT.

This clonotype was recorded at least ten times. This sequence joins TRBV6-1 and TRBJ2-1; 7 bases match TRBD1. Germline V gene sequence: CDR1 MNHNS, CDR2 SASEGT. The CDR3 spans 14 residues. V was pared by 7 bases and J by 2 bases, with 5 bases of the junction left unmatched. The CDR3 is CASNPGTAYNEQFF. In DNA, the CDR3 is TGTGCCAGCAATCCCGGGACAGCCTACAATGAGCAGTTCTTC.

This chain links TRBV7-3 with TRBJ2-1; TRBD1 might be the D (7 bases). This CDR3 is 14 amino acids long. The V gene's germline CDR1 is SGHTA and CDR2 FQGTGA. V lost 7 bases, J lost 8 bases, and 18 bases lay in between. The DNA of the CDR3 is TGTGCCAGCAAGGAGGGGGCAGTTGGAGATGAGCAGTTCTTC. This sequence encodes CASKEGAVGDEQFF.

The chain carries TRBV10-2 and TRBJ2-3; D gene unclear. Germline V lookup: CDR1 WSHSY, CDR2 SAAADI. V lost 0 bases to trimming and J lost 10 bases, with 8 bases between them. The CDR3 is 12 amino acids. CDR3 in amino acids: CASSESMVPQYF. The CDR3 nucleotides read TGCGCCAGCAGTGAGTCGATGGTGCCGCAGTATTTT.

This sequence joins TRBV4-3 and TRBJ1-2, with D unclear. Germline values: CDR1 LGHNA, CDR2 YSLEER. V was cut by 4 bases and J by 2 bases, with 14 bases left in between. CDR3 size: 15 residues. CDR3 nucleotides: TGCGCCAGCAGCCGAAACAGTAATTTAAACTATGGCTACACCTTC. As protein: CASSRNSNLNYGYTF.

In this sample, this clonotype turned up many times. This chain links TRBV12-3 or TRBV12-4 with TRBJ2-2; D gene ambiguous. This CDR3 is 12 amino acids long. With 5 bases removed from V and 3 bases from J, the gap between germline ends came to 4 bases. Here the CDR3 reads CASSLYTGELFF. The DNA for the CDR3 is TGTGCCAGCAGTCTTTACACCGGGGAGCTGTTTTTT.

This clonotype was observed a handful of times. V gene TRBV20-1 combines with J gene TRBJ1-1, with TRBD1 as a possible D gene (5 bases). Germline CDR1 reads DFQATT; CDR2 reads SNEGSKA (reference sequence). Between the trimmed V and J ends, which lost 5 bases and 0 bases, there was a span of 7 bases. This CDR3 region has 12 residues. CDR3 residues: CSAWTLNTEAFF. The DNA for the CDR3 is TGCAGTGCTTGGACATTGAACACTGAAGCTTTCTTT.

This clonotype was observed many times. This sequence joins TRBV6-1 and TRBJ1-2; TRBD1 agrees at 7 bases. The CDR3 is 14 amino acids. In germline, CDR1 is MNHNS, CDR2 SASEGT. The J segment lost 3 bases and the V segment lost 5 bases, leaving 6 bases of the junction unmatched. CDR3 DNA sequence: TGTGCCAGCAGTAGACAGGGCGAAGACTATGGCTACACCTTC. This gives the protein CASSRQGEDYGYTF.

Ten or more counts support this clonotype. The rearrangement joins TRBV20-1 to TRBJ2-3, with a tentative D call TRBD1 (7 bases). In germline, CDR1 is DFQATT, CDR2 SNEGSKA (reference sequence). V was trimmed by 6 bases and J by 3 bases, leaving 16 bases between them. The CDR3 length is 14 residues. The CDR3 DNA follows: TGCAGTGCCAGGCCGACAGGGAGGACAGATACGCAGTATTTT. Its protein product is CSARPTGRTDTQYF.

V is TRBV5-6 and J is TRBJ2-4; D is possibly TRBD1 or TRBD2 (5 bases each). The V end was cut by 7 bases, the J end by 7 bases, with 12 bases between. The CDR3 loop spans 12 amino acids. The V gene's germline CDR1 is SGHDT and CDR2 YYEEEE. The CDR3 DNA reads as TGTGCCAGCTGGGGACCAGGGAACATTCAGTACTTC. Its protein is CASWGPGNIQYF.

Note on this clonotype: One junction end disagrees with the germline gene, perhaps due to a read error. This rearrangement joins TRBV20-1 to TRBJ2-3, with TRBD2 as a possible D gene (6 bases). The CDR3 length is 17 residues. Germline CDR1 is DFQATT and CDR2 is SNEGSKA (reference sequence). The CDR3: CCARDRGVPPSTDTQYF. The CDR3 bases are TGCTGTGCTAGAGACCGCGGGGTCCCCCCTAGCACAGATACGCAGTATTTT.

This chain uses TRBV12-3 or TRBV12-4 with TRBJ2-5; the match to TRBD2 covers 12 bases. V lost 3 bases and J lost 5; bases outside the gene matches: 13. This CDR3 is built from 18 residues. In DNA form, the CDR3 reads TGTGCCAGCAGTTTCGGTACTAGCGGGGGGCCCTACCGGGAGACCCAGTACTTC. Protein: CASSFGTSGGPYRETQYF.

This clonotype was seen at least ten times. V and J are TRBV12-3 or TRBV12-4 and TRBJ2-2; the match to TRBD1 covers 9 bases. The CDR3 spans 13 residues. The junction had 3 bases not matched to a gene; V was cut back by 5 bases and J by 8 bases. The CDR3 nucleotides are TGTGCCAGCAGTCGGACAGGGGTTGGGGAGCTGTTTTTT. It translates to CASSRTGVGELFF.

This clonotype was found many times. CDR3 nucleotide sequence: TGTGCCAGCAGCTTAGCCGTGGACTATGGCTACACCTTC. This encodes CASSLAVDYGYTF. The J gene is TRBJ1-2, the V gene TRBV7-2; D gene uncertain. Deletions cut 0 bases from V and 3 bases from J, with 5 bases between. CDR3 length: 13 residues. Germline V gives CDR1 SGHTA, CDR2 FQGNSA.

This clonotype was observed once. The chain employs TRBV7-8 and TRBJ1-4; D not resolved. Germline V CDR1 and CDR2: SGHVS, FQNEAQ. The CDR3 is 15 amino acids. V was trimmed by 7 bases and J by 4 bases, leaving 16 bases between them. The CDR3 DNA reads TGTGCCAGCACCACAAATCTGGCGATTAATGAAAAACTGTTTTTT. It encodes CASTTNLAINEKLFF.